This T cell receptor (beta chain) was retrieved from a study of OX40 agonist ivuxolimab in advanced cancers. For the study in its entirety: The costimulatory receptor OX40 (CD134) was targeted by ivuxolimab, a fully human IgG2 agonistic monoclonal antibody. Partial responses occurred in three dose-escalation patients: two with cutaneous melanoma and one with hepatocellular carcinoma. Prior anti-PD-1, anti-PD-L1 or anti-CTLA-4 therapy was permitted, and 30% to 50% of dose-escalation patients had received checkpoint inhibitors. The paper describes the monotherapy dose-escalation part (N of about 57 patients) of the phase I trial of ivuxolimab. Of the approximately 50 patients in dose escalation, approximately 20 had hepatocellular carcinoma, approximately 15 had melanoma, 9 had renal cell carcinoma and 9 had head and neck cancer. Intravenous ivuxolimab was administered to patients every 2 weeks at six dose levels: 0.01, 0.1, 0.3, 1.5, 3 and 10 mg/kg. The point of sequencing TCRbeta in the periphery was to test whether ivuxolimab changed TCR sequence diversity and drove clonal T-cell expansion. The dose-escalation cohort was over 70% male with a mean age of around 64 years, ranging from roughly 20 to 80.

The investigation overall reported the following: Low levels of normalized T-cell clonal expansion were also seen in some patients who did not respond. Antigen specificity was not determined for the clonally expanded peripheral T cells. Partial responders in the 0.1-3.0 mg/kg groups had among the lowest normalized peripheral clonal expansion, especially among CD8+ T cells. After ivuxolimab, CD8+ T cells had more expanded clones than CD4+ T cells on average. At doses of 0.1 to 3.0 mg/kg, clonal expansion of both CD4+ and CD8+ blood T cells was observed from baseline to week 6.

To sequence the TCRbeta CDR3 region, genomic DNA was isolated from the sorted cells. The immunoSEQ Assay was used to sequence the TCRbeta CDR3 regions. TCRdb holds this immuneACCESS table with in-frame rearrangements only. Some clones are missing; in checked studies, unresolved V genes explain under half, and the rest has no known cause. The sample data list 65,000 to 95,000 clones, and around four fifths of these were observed just once. 0.76% of the sample rests with the top ten. From cysteine to phenylalanine, the CDR3 is 15 amino acids long. CDR3 DNA only is kept here, 45 bases in frame from base 1. CDR1 and CDR2 are drawn from the germline V gene: SGHTA, FQGNSA. V and J are trimmed by 1 base and 1 base, and the gene matches miss 2 bases of the junction. The trial excluded patients who had a history of autoimmune disease or were on systemic immunosuppression. Peripheral blood for TCR sequencing was collected from all dose cohorts at baseline, on cycle 4 day 1, and on cycle 7 day 1. The samples were taken from a phase I, first-in-human, multicenter, open-label dose-escalation trial of ivuxolimab. Adults with locally advanced or metastatic head and neck squamous cell, hepatocellular, melanoma or renal cell carcinoma were enrolled in the trial. CD4+ and CD8+ T cells were sorted separately from peripheral blood before TCR sequencing.

On this clone: Its specific antigen is unknown. Base qualities are not recorded, but no much larger clone differs from it by a single base.

The chain is made from TRBV7-2 and TRBJ1-2; 8 bases in the middle match TRBD1. This specimen consisted of CD4+ or CD8+ T cells sorted from blood, obtained in a trial of the OX40 agonist ivuxolimab. This sequence originates from an adult with an advanced solid tumor such as melanoma, head and neck, liver or kidney cancer. The DNA sequence is given as TGTGCCAGCAGCTTAGGCAGGGGGCATAACTATGGCTACACCTTC. Translated, this is CASSLGRGHNYGYTF.